One and the same sample provided the 10 T cell receptor beta chains below, sequenced in a study of shared clonotypes between healthy human individuals. Generated by immunoSEQ multiplex PCR, the TCRdb table keeps only in-frame clones and is missing some. Of approximately 640,000 clones in the sample, about three quarters are singletons; the top ten hold 1.8%. The material sequenced was memory CD4+ T cells sorted from blood. The subset: CD45RA-negative fraction. All receptors come from a woman in her thirties in good health.

The rearrangement links TRBV7-9 to TRBJ1-2; perhaps TRBD1 as D (5 bases). The V gene lost 5 bases and the J gene lost 2 bases, with 12 bases spanning the gap. CDR1 SEHNR and CDR2 FQNEAQ come from the germline V gene (reference sequence). The CDR3 loop spans 14 amino acids. CDR3 nucleotide sequence: TGTGCCAGCAGCACCTATCAGGGCAACTATGGCTACACCTTC. It codes for CASSTYQGNYGYTF.

This clone has just one count. The chain employs TRBV7-3 and TRBJ2-2; D is ambiguous. The V end lost 5 bases, the J end lost 6 bases, and 7 bases lay between the germline ends. The CDR3 length is 12 residues. Germline CDR1 reads SGHTA; CDR2 reads FQGTGA. CDR3 sequence (DNA): TGTGCCAGCAGCCTAGACGCCGGGGAGCTGTTTTTT. As protein: CASSLDAGELFF.

The chain joins TRBV4-1 to TRBJ2-7; unclear D gene. Germline-derived CDR1 and CDR2 are MGHRA and YSYEKL. CDR3 length equals 13 residues. Between the trimmed V and J ends, which lost 4 bases and 3 bases, there was a span of 10 bases. CDR3 DNA sequence: TGCGCCAGCAGCCCCGTCTCGAGCTACGAGCAGTACTTC. This sequence encodes CASSPVSSYEQYF.

The V call is TRBV20-1, the J call TRBJ2-7; D gene ambiguous. The CDR3 is 11 amino acids. The V gene's germline CDR1 is DFQATT and CDR2 SNEGSKA (reference sequence). Trimming took off 6 bases at V and 4 bases at J, with 10 bases between the two ends. CDR3 DNA sequence: TGCAGTGCGCCGGACCAGTACGAGCAGTACTTC. Translating gives CSAPDQYEQYF.

This clone was counted once. This chain uses TRBV6-1 with TRBJ2-3, with D perhaps TRBD1 (6 bases). Germline V lookup: CDR1 MNHNS, CDR2 SASEGT. With 6 bases removed from V and 1 base from J, the gap between germline ends came to 8 bases. The CDR3 sequence is 13 residues long. The CDR3 coding sequence is TGTGCCAGCAGGGGGGCAGGCACAGATACGCAGTATTTT. It codes for CASRGAGTDTQYF.

This chain uses TRBV5-5 with TRBJ2-1; either TRBD1 or TRBD2 may fit D (6 bases each). The CDR3 runs to 16 residues. Germline V lookup: CDR1 SGHKS, CDR2 YYEKEE (reference sequence). Trimming took off 2 bases at V and 0 bases at J, with 12 bases between the two ends. This chain's CDR3 is CASSLTGDNSYNEQFF. CDR3 nucleotide sequence: TGTGCCAGCAGCTTAACGGGGGACAACTCCTACAATGAGCAGTTCTTC.

A note on this clone: This same CDR3 is encoded by further DNA sequences in the sample. CDR3 coding DNA: TGTGCCAGCAGCCAAGACCAAGGGTCCTACGAGCAGTACTTC. It yields the protein CASSQDQGSYEQYF. The chain joins TRBV4-2 to TRBJ2-7; the D is unclear. There are 14 residues in the CDR3. CDR1 is LGHNA and CDR2 is YNFKEQ in the germline V gene. V lost 0 bases and J lost 1, with 7 bases in between.

A note on this clone: Other DNA sequences from this sample encode an identical CDR3 as well. The CDR3 loop is CASSPRTAYQETQYF. The CDR3 coding sequence is TGTGCCAGCTCACCACGGACAGCGTACCAAGAGACCCAGTACTTC. The gene calls are TRBV18 and TRBJ2-5, with D possibly matching TRBD1 (6 bases). This CDR3 region has 15 residues. Trimming cost V 1 base and J 0 bases, with 9 bases left between them. The germline gives CDR1 KGHSH, CDR2 LQKENI.

This clone appeared once. The J gene is TRBJ2-7, the V gene TRBV29-1, with a possible D match to TRBD1 (6 bases). V dropped 5 bases and J dropped 4 bases, with 12 bases sitting between them. This CDR3 contains 12 residues. Germline loops: CDR1 SQVTM, CDR2 ANQGSEA. The CDR3 here is CSVLDRRYEQYF. CDR3 sequence (DNA): TGCAGCGTTCTGGACAGAAGATACGAGCAGTACTTC.

Notes on this clone: Additional DNA sequences in this sample encode the identical CDR3. This chain uses TRBV5-5 with TRBJ2-7, with 8 bases identical to TRBD2. Germline V gives CDR1 SGHKS, CDR2 YYEKEE (reference sequence). The trim removed 0 bases at V and 2 bases at J, leaving 1 base unmatched. The length of the CDR3 is 14 residues. CDR3 DNA sequence: TGTGCCAGCAGCTTGGCGGGAGGGGCCTACGAGCAGTACTTC. Translating it yields CASSLAGGAYEQYF. The variable domain in full, completed from reference TRBV5-5 and TRBJ2-7, reads DAGVTQSPTHLIKTRGQQVTLRCSPISGHKSVSWYQQVLGQGPQFIFQYYEKEERGRGNFPDRFSARQFPNYSSELNVNALLLGDSALYLCASSLAGGAYEQYFGPGTRLTVT.